A selection of T cell receptor beta chains follows, all from one sample in a study of read filtering for tumor transcriptome and immune sequencing. TCRdb reprocessed the reads with MiXCR, giving one entry per CDR3 protein. The sample lists about 50,000 distinct CDR3 sequences, around 21% occurring once. Sequenced input: a population of CD138-negative cells sorted from bone marrow. The receptors here all came from a donor at least 40 years old with multiple myeloma. The conserved cysteine and the conserved F or W are not part of the CDR3 here. The order of the fields is J gene, V gene, CDR3 protein.

J gene: TRBJ1-5
V gene: TRBV6-2/TRBV6-3
CDR3 protein: ASSYLQGNQPQH

J gene: TRBJ2-2
V gene: TRBV19
CDR3 protein: ASSILRDRYSRRAGELF

J gene: TRBJ2-5
V gene: TRBV29-1
CDR3 protein: SVGQGRETQY

J gene: TRBJ2-5
V gene: TRBV27
CDR3 protein: ASTRTSGGGETQY

J gene: TRBJ2-7
V gene: TRBV29-1
CDR3 protein: SVEGYRGRVHEQY

J gene: TRBJ2-1
V gene: TRBV29-1
CDR3 protein: SVEKTGQQF

J gene: TRBJ2-3
V gene: TRBV30
CDR3 protein: AWETSGTDTQY

J gene: TRBJ2-1
V gene: TRBV28
CDR3 protein: ASSLGLGLAVYNEQF

J gene: TRBJ2-3
V gene: TRBV24-1
CDR3 protein: ATSDLDTPTDTQY

J gene: TRBJ2-1
V gene: TRBV29-1
CDR3 protein: SALAPGGYNEQF

J gene: TRBJ2-1
V gene: TRBV28
CDR3 protein: ASSFSGNGNEQF

J gene: TRBJ2-2
V gene: TRBV7-9
CDR3 protein: ASRPELGLLAVNTGELF

J gene: TRBJ2-2
V gene: TRBV7-9
CDR3 protein: ASPDKTGDIGELF

J gene: TRBJ2-7
V gene: TRBV6-2/TRBV6-3
CDR3 protein: ASSRGRNNEQY

J gene: TRBJ2-3
V gene: TRBV20-1
CDR3 protein: SVAIADTQY